The clone carrying this T cell receptor beta chain was seen just once. The data originate from a study of blood T cell repertoires in COVID-19. Across the study: Donors in the United States, Italy and Spain gave samples during acute or convalescent COVID-19. PBMCs, B-cell-depleted T cells, or T cells provided the cDNA or gDNA that made up the material.

In the authors' methods: Using reference gene primer amplification, nucleated cell counts were estimated. Repertoires were generated with immunoSEQ multiplex PCR, while TCRdb's copy carries only in-frame clones and drops some. The V and J calls and the clone size are those of that table, but D and trimming were determined from the DNA. This sample has tens of thousands of clones, with 75% to 80% found just once. Germline values: CDR1 SGHRS, CDR2 YFSETQ. Trimming pared 0 bases from V and 7 bases from J, leaving 14 bases between. There are 15 residues in the CDR3. The clonotype originates from a man between 65 and 85 years old with active or convalescent COVID-19. The material sequenced was peripheral blood. This rearrangement joins TRBV5-1 to TRBJ2-1; possible D gene TRBD1, 6 bases. CDR3 bases: TGCGCCAGCAGCTTGGCGACTACAGGGTGGAATGAGCAGTTCTTC. Translating gives CASSLATTGWNEQFF. The variable domain in full, with the rest retrieved from reference TRBV5-1 and TRBJ2-1, is KAGVTQTPRYLIKTRGQQVTLSCSPISGHRSVSWYQQTPGQGLQFLFEYFSETQRNKGNFPGRFSGRQFSNSRSEMNVSTLELGDSALYLCASSLATTGWNEQFFGPGTRLTVL.